The rows below give T cell receptor beta chains drawn from one sample of a study of control samples from healthy donors and cancer patients. Some clones are missing from TCRdb's copy, which holds only in-frame ones; the method was immunoSEQ multiplex PCR. The sample yields roughly 180,000 clones, 91% seen once. Material: blood. These receptors were collected from a woman aged 40 to 50 in good health. Each CDR3 is given with its conserved first and last residue. The order of the fields is clone size, V gene, D gene, J gene, CDR3 DNA, CDR3 protein. The D gene is left open where the match is weak. Clone size is not always given. Where it is, it says once, few, many or a class for expanded clones.

size: .
V: TRBV7-9
D: TRBD1
J: TRBJ1-1
DNA: TGTGCCAGCAGCTTAATACAGGGGAGGGATGAAGCTTTCTTT
CDR3: CASSLIQGRDEAFF

size: .
V: TRBV18
D: TRBD2
J: TRBJ2-3
DNA: TGTGCCAGCTCATCGACTAGCGGTAGCACAGATACGCAGTATTTT
CDR3: CASSSTSGSTDTQYF

size: .
V: TRBV6-1
D: .
J: TRBJ1-2
DNA: TGTGCCAGCAGTGAACTGCCCAACCCACCCTATGGCTACACCTTC
CDR3: CASSELPNPPYGYTF

size: .
V: TRBV6-5
D: TRBD1
J: TRBJ1-1
DNA: TGTGCCAGCAGGAGGACAGGGAACACTGAAGCTTTCTTT
CDR3: CASRRTGNTEAFF

size: .
V: TRBV5-1
D: .
J: TRBJ2-3
DNA: TGCGCCAGCAGCTCCTTGACTAGTTCCGCAGATACGCAGTATTTT
CDR3: CASSSLTSSADTQYF

size: .
V: TRBV7-9
D: .
J: TRBJ2-7
DNA: TGTGCCAGCAGCTTAGATGGCAGGGACTACGAGCAGTACTTC
CDR3: CASSLDGRDYEQYF

size: .
V: TRBV20-1
D: TRBD1
J: TRBJ2-2
DNA: TGCAGTGCTAGTTGGGGTAGGACAGGGGGCCTTATGGGCACCGGGGAGCTGTTTTTT
CDR3: CSASWGRTGGLMGTGELFF

size: .
V: TRBV27
D: TRBD1
J: TRBJ2-3
DNA: TGTGCCAGCAGTTTGGTTCAGGGGGTGGCAGATACGCAGTATTTT
CDR3: CASSLVQGVADTQYF

size: .
V: TRBV2
D: .
J: TRBJ2-2
DNA: TGTGCCAGCAGTAACGTCGGGGGACCTTGGGAGCTGTTTTTT
CDR3: CASSNVGGPWELFF

size: .
V: TRBV10-3
D: .
J: TRBJ2-7
DNA: TGTGCCATCAGTGAGTCGACGACAATCTCCTACGAGCAGTACTTC
CDR3: CAISESTTISYEQYF

size: .
V: TRBV7-9
D: TRBD1
J: TRBJ1-2
DNA: TGTGCCAGCAGCGAGACAGGGGGGGACTATGGCTACACCTTC
CDR3: CASSETGGDYGYTF

size: .
V: TRBV19
D: .
J: TRBJ2-7
DNA: TGTGCCAGTAGTATGGGCACCTACGAGCAGTACTTC
CDR3: CASSMGTYEQYF

size: .
V: TRBV18
D: .
J: TRBJ1-1
DNA: TGTGCCAGCTCACCACTGTCCGGGGCCGGTACTGAAGCTTTCTTT
CDR3: CASSPLSGAGTEAFF

size: once
V: TRBV10-2
D: TRBD1
J: TRBJ1-2
DNA: TGCGCCAGCAGTGCGACAGGGGACAACTATGGCTACACCTTC
CDR3: CASSATGDNYGYTF

size: .
V: TRBV5-1
D: .
J: TRBJ2-3
DNA: TGCGCCAGCAGCCAACAGGGAATCACAGATACGCAGTATTTT
CDR3: CASSQQGITDTQYF

size: .
V: TRBV5-1
D: .
J: TRBJ2-7
DNA: TGCGCCAGCAGCCCGATGGGGCCCTACGAGCAGTACTTC
CDR3: CASSPMGPYEQYF

size: .
V: TRBV6-5
D: .
J: TRBJ1-6
DNA: TGTGCCAGCTGCGTTGGGACACCAAATAATTCACCCCTCCACTTT
CDR3: CASCVGTPNNSPLHF

size: once
V: TRBV5-8
D: .
J: TRBJ1-4
DNA: TGTGCCAGCAATGGGGGGCAGGGAGAAAAACTGTTTTTT
CDR3: CASNGGQGEKLFF

size: .
V: TRBV4-1
D: .
J: TRBJ2-5
DNA: TGCGCCAGCAGCCAAGACGGCGGCATGCAAGAGACCCAGTACTTC
CDR3: CASSQDGGMQETQYF

size: .
V: TRBV19
D: TRBD1
J: TRBJ1-1
DNA: TGTGCCAGTAGTTTTTCAGGGGGGAACACTGAAGCTTTCTTT
CDR3: CASSFSGGNTEAFF

size: once
V: TRBV11-2
D: .
J: TRBJ2-3
DNA: TGTGCCAGCAGCCCGGGGTACACAGATACGCAGTATTTT
CDR3: CASSPGYTDTQYF

size: .
V: TRBV19
D: TRBD1
J: TRBJ1-3
DNA: TGTGCCAGTGGCCGACAGGGGGACTCTGGAAACACCATATATTTT
CDR3: CASGRQGDSGNTIYF

size: .
V: TRBV2
D: TRBD2
J: TRBJ2-3
DNA: TGTGCCAGCAGCAGATCTCCCGGGACTAGCGGGGGTCCCACAGATACGCAGTATTTT
CDR3: CASSRSPGTSGGPTDTQYF

size: .
V: TRBV5-1
D: .
J: TRBJ2-7
DNA: TGCGCCAGCAGCTTGGGGGGCGCTAATCCCTACGAGCAGTACTTC
CDR3: CASSLGGANPYEQYF

size: .
V: TRBV29-1
D: .
J: TRBJ1-2
DNA: TGCAGCGTTATACAGGGATCCCTTGGCTACACCTTC
CDR3: CSVIQGSLGYTF

size: .
V: TRBV4-1
D: TRBD1
J: TRBJ2-3
DNA: TGCGCCAGCAGCCAACTCTTAAAACCGGGACAGGTCAAAGATACGCAGTATTTT
CDR3: CASSQLLKPGQVKDTQYF

size: .
V: TRBV4-1
D: .
J: TRBJ2-3
DNA: TGCGCCAGCAGCCAAGGTGTCTTCGATACGCAGTATTTT
CDR3: CASSQGVFDTQYF

size: few
V: TRBV12-5
D: .
J: TRBJ1-6
DNA: TGTGCTAGTGGACCTCCGGGGGGCTCACCCCTCCACTTT
CDR3: CASGPPGGSPLHF

size: .
V: TRBV18
D: TRBD1
J: TRBJ2-1
DNA: TGTGCCAGCTCACCCGGGACAGGGGCCTACAATGAGCAGTTCTTC
CDR3: CASSPGTGAYNEQFF

size: .
V: TRBV20-1
D: TRBD1
J: TRBJ2-7
DNA: TGCAGTGCTAGTACGGGACAGGGAAGCCTGGGCGAGCAGTACTTC
CDR3: CSASTGQGSLGEQYF

size: once
V: TRBV25-1
D: .
J: TRBJ1-1
DNA: TGTGCCAGCAGTGAATTAGGGGAAGGGGGCACTGAAGCTTTCTTT
CDR3: CASSELGEGGTEAFF

size: .
V: TRBV10-2
D: .
J: TRBJ1-2
DNA: TGCGCCAGCAGTGTGATGGACAGAGCTGGTGGTGGCTACACCTTC
CDR3: CASSVMDRAGGGYTF

size: .
V: TRBV27
D: TRBD2
J: TRBJ2-5
DNA: TGTGCCAGCAGTTATCGGAGGGCGGGGGGGGAGACCCAGTACTTC
CDR3: CASSYRRAGGETQYF

size: once
V: TRBV4-2
D: TRBD1
J: TRBJ2-3
DNA: TGTGCCAGCAGCCAAGATAAAGGGGGCGCAGATACGCAGTATTTT
CDR3: CASSQDKGGADTQYF

size: .
V: TRBV29-1
D: .
J: TRBJ1-3
DNA: TGCAGCGCCGGGACCTCGGCTGGAAACACCATATATTTT
CDR3: CSAGTSAGNTIYF

size: few
V: TRBV6-5
D: TRBD1
J: TRBJ1-2
DNA: TGTGCCAGCAGGCCACAGGGGGCGGGAGGCTACACCTTC
CDR3: CASRPQGAGGYTF

size: .
V: TRBV6-5
D: .
J: TRBJ2-7
DNA: TGTGCCAGCAGTTACTTACGGAGAGAGCAGTACTTC
CDR3: CASSYLRREQYF

size: .
V: TRBV6-1
D: TRBD2
J: TRBJ2-7
DNA: TGTGCCAGCAGTGAATTTAGCGGGGGGGCCTACGAGCAGTACTTC
CDR3: CASSEFSGGAYEQYF

size: once
V: TRBV27
D: .
J: TRBJ2-1
DNA: TGTGCCACGGGGCCGGGGGGCGATGAGCAGTTCTTC
CDR3: CATGPGGDEQFF

size: .
V: TRBV9
D: TRBD1
J: TRBJ2-7
DNA: TGTGCCAGCAGCCGGGACAGGGCCTACGAGCAGTACTTC
CDR3: CASSRDRAYEQYF

size: .
V: TRBV28
D: .
J: TRBJ1-2
DNA: TGTGCCAGCAGCCAAGGGCTGGATGGCTACACCTTC
CDR3: CASSQGLDGYTF

size: .
V: TRBV18
D: .
J: TRBJ2-1
DNA: TGTGCCAGCTCACCACCGGTGTCGGGTGGGGCAGGGGAGCAGTTCTTC
CDR3: CASSPPVSGGAGEQFF

size: .
V: TRBV5-1
D: TRBD1
J: TRBJ2-1
DNA: TGCGCCAGCAAAAGCGGACAGGGAAGCGACAATGAGCAGTTCTTC
CDR3: CASKSGQGSDNEQFF

size: .
V: TRBV7-9
D: .
J: TRBJ1-2
DNA: TGTGCCAGCAGCCTCTCGGGAGCTACCTATGGCTACACCTTC
CDR3: CASSLSGATYGYTF

size: .
V: TRBV11-2
D: .
J: TRBJ1-1
DNA: TGTGCCAGCAGCATCTACAGGGACGGCACTGAAGCTTTCTTT
CDR3: CASSIYRDGTEAFF

size: few
V: TRBV28
D: TRBD1
J: TRBJ1-2
DNA: TGTGCCAGCAGTCTATCAGGGGGCATACGTGGCTACACCTTC
CDR3: CASSLSGGIRGYTF

size: .
V: TRBV3-1/TRBV3-2
D: .
J: TRBJ1-2
DNA: TGTGCCAGCAGCCAAGCTCTTACCGGCCTCAACAACTTC
CDR3: CASSQALTGLNNF

size: .
V: TRBV11-2
D: .
J: TRBJ1-5
DNA: TGTGCCAGCAGCTTAGGGGGAACGGGAGATCAGCCCCAGCATTTT
CDR3: CASSLGGTGDQPQHF

size: .
V: TRBV7-2
D: .
J: TRBJ1-3
DNA: TGTGCCAGCAGCGGGGGAGCGGCCTCTGGAAACACCATATATTTT
CDR3: CASSGGAASGNTIYF

size: once
V: TRBV5-6
D: .
J: TRBJ2-2
DNA: TGTGCCAGCAGCTTGGGTAACGGGGAGCTGTTTTTT
CDR3: CASSLGNGELFF

size: .
V: TRBV7-6
D: .
J: TRBJ1-4
DNA: TGTGCCAGCAGCTTACCGACTTCCCCAGGGACAAGCAACGGCTCAAATGAAAAACTGTTTTTT
CDR3: CASSLPTSPGTSNGSNEKLFF

size: .
V: TRBV6-5
D: .
J: TRBJ1-5
DNA: TGTGCCAGCAGTAGGACAGGCAATCAGCCCCAGCATTTT
CDR3: CASSRTGNQPQHF

size: .
V: TRBV21-1
D: .
J: TRBJ1-1
DNA: TGTGCCAGGTGGAGGCAGTTTGGGAAAGTCACTGAAGCTTTCTTT
CDR3: CARWRQFGKVTEAFF

size: .
V: TRBV5-4
D: TRBD2
J: TRBJ2-2
DNA: TGTGCCAGCAGCTCACCCCTGGGACTAGCGCCCGGGGAGCTGTTTTTT
CDR3: CASSSPLGLAPGELFF

size: .
V: TRBV12-5
D: .
J: TRBJ2-4
DNA: TGTGCTAGTGGTTTGTGGGGTCAGCCCTCTCAGTACTTC
CDR3: CASGLWGQPSQYF

size: .
V: TRBV14
D: .
J: TRBJ2-7
DNA: TGTGCCAGCAGCCAAGTATCGGGGGTCCTCTACGAGCAGTACTTC
CDR3: CASSQVSGVLYEQYF

size: .
V: TRBV6-2/TRBV6-3
D: .
J: TRBJ1-5
DNA: TGTGCCAGCAGCCGACGGGGGGTAGGACAGCCCCAGCATTTT
CDR3: CASSRRGVGQPQHF